The clone carrying this T cell receptor (beta chain) was counted a single time. Its antigen is still unknown. A much bigger clone sits one base away, suggesting this may be a read error. This sample includes further DNA sequences coding for the same CDR3. This sample's treatment: about 20 received Ad26.COV2.S at low or high dose, single or two shots; roughly five received placebo; per-sample allocation not given. Collection of samples fell on day 63 after the first vaccine or placebo injection. Boston supplied an adult donor aged 18-55 years. The administered vaccine (an Ad26 vector) expressed Wuhan-strain SARS-CoV-2 spike. The data belong to a study of Ad26.COV2.S vaccination and SARS-CoV-2 variants. On the study more broadly: Doses of Ad26.COV2.S were injected into muscle once or twice, 56 days apart.

Study observations and caveats: Analyses of TCR breadth and depth may have underestimated total T cell responses.

Per the germline V gene, CDR1 is SGHDT and CDR2 is YYEEEE. Deletions cut 7 bases from V and 2 bases from J, with 10 bases between. The length of the CDR3 is 12 residues. Method: immunoSEQ multiplex PCR; TCRdb's copy keeps in-frame clones and lacks some. The sample includes hundreds of thousands of clones, more than 70% of them seen just once. The receptor comes from a person between 18 and 60 years old who received the Ad26.COV2.S COVID-19 vaccine or a placebo. The gene calls are TRBV5-6 and TRBJ2-7; TRBD1 or TRBD2 may be the D gene (5 bases each). The sequencing used peripheral blood, collected in a trial of Ad26.COV2.S vaccine versus placebo. This CDR3 is CASSRGPYEQYF. DNA for the CDR3: TGTGCCAGCTCTCGGGGCCCCTACGAGCAGTACTTC.